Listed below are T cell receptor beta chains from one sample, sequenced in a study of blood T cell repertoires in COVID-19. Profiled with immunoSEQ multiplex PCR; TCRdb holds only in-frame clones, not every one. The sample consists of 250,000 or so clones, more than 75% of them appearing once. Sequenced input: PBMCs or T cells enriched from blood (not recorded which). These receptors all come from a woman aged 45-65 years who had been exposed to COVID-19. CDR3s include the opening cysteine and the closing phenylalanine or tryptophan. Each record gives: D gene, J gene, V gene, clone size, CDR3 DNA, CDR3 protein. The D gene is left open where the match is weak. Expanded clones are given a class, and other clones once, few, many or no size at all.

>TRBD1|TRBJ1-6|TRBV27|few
TGTGCCAGCAGGTACTCCGGGACAGGGGGCTGGGCCCTCCACTTT
CASRYSGTGGWALHF
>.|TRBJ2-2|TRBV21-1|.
.
CASSKDFAGGSSNTGELFF
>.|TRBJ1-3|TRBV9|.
TGTGCCAGCAGCGTAGCTGACACACCTGGAAACACCATATATTTT
CASSVADTPGNTIYF
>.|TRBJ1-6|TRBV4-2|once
TGTGCCAGCAGCCAAGCTGGGGGCAACTCCTATAATTCACCCCTCCACTTT
CASSQAGGNSYNSPLHF
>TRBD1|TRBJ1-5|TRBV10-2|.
TGCGCCAGCAGTACAGGGACAGGGGAAGGTCAGCCCCAGCATTTT
CASSTGTGEGQPQHF
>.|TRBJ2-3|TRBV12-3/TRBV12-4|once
TGTGCCAGCAGTTTGGCATCCGGGGATACGCAGTATTTT
CASSLASGDTQYF
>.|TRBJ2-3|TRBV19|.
TGTGCCAGTAGTATAATGGGGGGATTCACAGATACGCAGTATTTT
CASSIMGGFTDTQYF
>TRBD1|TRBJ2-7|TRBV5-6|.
TGTGCCAGCGGAACAGGGGTTTTTTCCTACGAGCAGTACTTC
CASGTGVFSYEQYF
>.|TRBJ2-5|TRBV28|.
TGTGCCAGCAGTTCCAACAGGGACCGAAAAGAGACCCAGTACTTC
CASSSNRDRKETQYF
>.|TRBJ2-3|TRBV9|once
TGTGCCAGCAGCGTATTAGCGGGCACAGATACGCAGTATTTT
CASSVLAGTDTQYF
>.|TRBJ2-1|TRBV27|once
TGTGCCAGCAGTTTGGCTCCCGATTACAATGAGCAGTTCTTC
CASSLAPDYNEQFF
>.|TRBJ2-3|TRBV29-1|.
TGCAGCGCACTCTTGGGCACAGATACGCAGTATTTT
CSALLGTDTQYF
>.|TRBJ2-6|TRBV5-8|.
TGTGCCAGCTGCCGGAGAAGCGGCTCTGGGGCCAACGTCCTGACTTTC
CASCRRSGSGANVLTF
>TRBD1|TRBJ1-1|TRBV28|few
TGTGCCAGCTACAGGGGGCAAACTGAAGCTTTCTTT
CASYRGQTEAFF
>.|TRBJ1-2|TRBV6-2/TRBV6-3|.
TGTGCCAGCAGTTGGTCCCTCCTACTCGGCTACACCTTC
CASSWSLLLGYTF
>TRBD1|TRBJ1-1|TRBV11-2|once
TGTGCCAGCAGCTTAGGGGGGTGGGACAGGAGAAACACTGAAGCTTTCTTT
CASSLGGWDRRNTEAFF
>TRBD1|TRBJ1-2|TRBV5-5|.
TGTGCCAGCAGCTCTTATGACAGGGAATATGGCTACACCTTC
CASSSYDREYGYTF
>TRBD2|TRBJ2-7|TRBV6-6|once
TGTGCCAGCAGTCTAGCGGGTAGCAACGAGCAGTACTTC
CASSLAGSNEQYF
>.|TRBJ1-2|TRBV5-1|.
TGCGCCAGCAGCCCTATAATGGGGGCGCATGGCTACACCTTC
CASSPIMGAHGYTF
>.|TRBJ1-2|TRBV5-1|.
TGCGCCAGCAGCTCAGGACTGTTTCCTCCCCGCTTC
CASSSGLFPPRF
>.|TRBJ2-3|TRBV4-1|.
TGCGCCAGCAGCCAAGAGTTTGACTCGTCTGGAGATACGCAGTATTTT
CASSQEFDSSGDTQYF
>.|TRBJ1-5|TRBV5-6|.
TGTGCCAGCAGCTTATGGACGGAGGGCTATCAGCCCCAGCATTTT
CASSLWTEGYQPQHF
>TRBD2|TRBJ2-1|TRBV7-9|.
TGTGCCAGCAGTTGGGGAGGGGATCGCAATGAGCAGTTCTTC
CASSWGGDRNEQFF
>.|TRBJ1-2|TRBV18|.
TGTGCCAGCTCACCACCGACGGGGGCTAACTATGGCTACACCTTC
CASSPPTGANYGYTF
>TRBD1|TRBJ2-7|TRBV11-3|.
TGTGCCAGCAGCTTGAGAGGGGGCTTTGCCTACGAGCAGTACTTC
CASSLRGGFAYEQYF
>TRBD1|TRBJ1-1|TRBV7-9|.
TGTGCCAGCAGCTTAGGTGGGACAGGGGTCGATGAAGCTTTCTTT
CASSLGGTGVDEAFF
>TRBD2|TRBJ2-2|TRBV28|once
TGTGCCAGCAGCCGAGGACTAGACATGAACACCGGGGAGCTGTTTTTT
CASSRGLDMNTGELFF
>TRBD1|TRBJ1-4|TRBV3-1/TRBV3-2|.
TGTGCCAGCAGCCTGGGACAGGGAGGAGAAAAACTGTTTTTT
CASSLGQGGEKLFF
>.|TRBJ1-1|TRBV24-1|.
TGTGCCACCAGTGATTCTAGGGTTAGGGGTGAAGCTTTCTTT
CATSDSRVRGEAFF
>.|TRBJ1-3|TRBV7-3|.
TGTGCCAGCAGCTCTACCTTTGGAAACACCATATATTTT
CASSSTFGNTIYF
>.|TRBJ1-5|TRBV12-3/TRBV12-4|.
TGTGCCAGCAGTTTAAATAGAGATCAGCCCCAGCATTTT
CASSLNRDQPQHF
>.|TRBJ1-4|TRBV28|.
TGTGCCAGCAGTTCCCGAAGACCGGAGAAACTGTTTTTT
CASSSRRPEKLFF
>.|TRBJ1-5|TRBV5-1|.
TGCGCCAGCAGCTTGGGAGTAGCGGGCAATCAGCCCCAGCATTTT
CASSLGVAGNQPQHF